This T cell receptor (beta chain) comes out of a study of blood T cell repertoires in COVID-19. This CDR3 has 16 residues. V was trimmed by 2 bases and J by 7 bases, leaving 18 bases between them. In germline, CDR1 is GTSNPN, CDR2 SVGIG (reference sequence). Authors' data handling: Estimated nucleated cell counts came from reference gene primer amplification. Using immunoSEQ multiplex PCR, the repertoire was profiled, and TCRdb retains in-frame clones only, with some absent. D and trimming were read from the DNA, whereas the V and J calls and clone size are those reported in that table. Of 150,000 or so clones listed, more than 80% were seen once; the top ten hold around an eighth.

This chain joins TRBV30 and TRBJ1-6, with D maybe TRBD1 (6 bases). The clonotype comes from a man aged 18 to 29 with COVID-19, enrolled during active disease. The sample consisted of peripheral blood. The CDR3 nucleotides read TGTGCCTGGAGTCCCCGGGGGGCATCGAGAAATTCACCCCTCCACTTT. This codes for CAWSPRGASRNSPLHF. Filled out from reference TRBV30 and TRBJ1-6, the complete variable domain reads SQTIHQWPATLVQPVGSPLSLECTVEGTSNPNLYWYRQAAGRGLQLLFYSVGIGQISSEVPQNLSASRPQDRQFILSSKKLLLSDSGFYLCAWSPRGASRNSPLHFGNGTRLTVT.